A selection of T cell receptor beta chains follows, all from one sample in a study of T-cell reconstitution after alpha-beta-depleted transplantation in children. Each CDR3 protein is one row after TCRdb ran MiXCR on the PCR reads. The top ten hold 20% to 25% of the sample, which has approximately 290,000 distinct CDR3 sequences, approximately 10% seen once. The specimen was peripheral blood, collected 180 days after TCRalphabeta/CD19-depleted stem cell transplant. The receptors here all came from a male patient between 2 and 15 years old who had a stem cell transplant for chronic granulomatous disease, so the T cells may come from the graft donor. Each CDR3 is given with its conserved first and last residue. The order of the fields is clone size, D gene, V gene, CDR3 length, J gene, CDR3 DNA, CDR3 protein. A D gene is named only where the DNA matches it firmly. Expanded clones are given a class, and other clones once, few, many or no size at all.

clone size: many
D gene: TRBD2
V gene: TRBV13
CDR3 length: 18
J gene: TRBJ2-1
CDR3 DNA: TGTGCCAGCAGCTTGACTAGCGGGACGGTCCGGTCCTACAATGAGCAGTTCTTC
CDR3 protein: CASSLTSGTVRSYNEQFF

clone size: many
D gene: .
V gene: TRBV29-1
CDR3 length: 12
J gene: TRBJ1-3
CDR3 DNA: TGCAGCGCTGAGAGCTCTGGAAACACCATATATTTT
CDR3 protein: CSAESSGNTIYF

clone size: many
D gene: TRBD2
V gene: TRBV6-5
CDR3 length: 18
J gene: TRBJ2-7
CDR3 DNA: TGTGCCAGCAGTTACACAGACCCGGGACTAGCCAAATTCTACGAGCAGTACTTC
CDR3 protein: CASSYTDPGLAKFYEQYF

clone size: many
D gene: .
V gene: TRBV6-2/TRBV6-3
CDR3 length: 11
J gene: TRBJ2-5
CDR3 DNA: TGTGCCAGCATGCGGTCGGAGACCCAGTACTTC
CDR3 protein: CASMRSETQYF

clone size: many
D gene: TRBD2
V gene: TRBV27
CDR3 length: 15
J gene: TRBJ2-3
CDR3 DNA: TGTGCCAGCCGGAGGTGGGGGGGTATGACAGATACGCAGTATTTT
CDR3 protein: CASRRWGGMTDTQYF

clone size: .
D gene: TRBD2
V gene: TRBV5-4
CDR3 length: 14
J gene: TRBJ2-5
CDR3 DNA: TGTGCCAGCAGCAAAGGACTAGCGGGAGAGACCCAGTACTTC
CDR3 protein: CASSKGLAGETQYF

clone size: many
D gene: TRBD2
V gene: TRBV12-3/TRBV12-4
CDR3 length: 14
J gene: TRBJ2-3
CDR3 DNA: TGTGCCAGCAGCCGCGACGGGGGGGCAGATACGCAGTATTTT
CDR3 protein: CASSRDGGADTQYF

clone size: many
D gene: TRBD1
V gene: TRBV4-2
CDR3 length: 16
J gene: TRBJ2-1
CDR3 DNA: TGTGCCAGCAGCCCGGAAGTGGGACAGGGGGGGGATGAGCAGTTCTTC
CDR3 protein: CASSPEVGQGGDEQFF

clone size: many
D gene: .
V gene: TRBV12-3/TRBV12-4
CDR3 length: 15
J gene: TRBJ2-1
CDR3 DNA: TGTGCCAGCAGCTCACGACCGGGAGTTGGGTATGAGCAGTTCTTC
CDR3 protein: CASSSRPGVGYEQFF

clone size: many
D gene: .
V gene: TRBV20-1
CDR3 length: 11
J gene: TRBJ1-1
CDR3 DNA: TGCAGTGCTAAAGCAGGCACTGAAGCTTTCTTT
CDR3 protein: CSAKAGTEAFF

clone size: many
D gene: .
V gene: TRBV5-1
CDR3 length: 13
J gene: TRBJ2-7
CDR3 DNA: TGCGCCAGCAGCTCTACTAGTAATCGCGAGCAGTACTTC
CDR3 protein: CASSSTSNREQYF

clone size: many
D gene: .
V gene: TRBV6-5
CDR3 length: 17
J gene: TRBJ1-4
CDR3 DNA: TGTGCCAGCAGTTACCCACCACGGGGCACCCCTAATGAAAAACTGTTTTTT
CDR3 protein: CASSYPPRGTPNEKLFF

clone size: many
D gene: .
V gene: TRBV27
CDR3 length: 15
J gene: TRBJ1-5
CDR3 DNA: TGTGCCAGCAGTTTACTTTCCCATAGCAATCAGCCCCAGCATTTT
CDR3 protein: CASSLLSHSNQPQHF

clone size: many
D gene: .
V gene: TRBV29-1
CDR3 length: 12
J gene: TRBJ2-5
CDR3 DNA: TGCAGCGTTGAAGTAGGCGGTGAGACCCAGTACTTC
CDR3 protein: CSVEVGGETQYF

clone size: many
D gene: .
V gene: TRBV7-8
CDR3 length: 13
J gene: TRBJ2-1
CDR3 DNA: TGTGCCAGCAGCTTAGTCGATTACAATGAGCAGTTCTTC
CDR3 protein: CASSLVDYNEQFF

clone size: many
D gene: TRBD1
V gene: TRBV5-1
CDR3 length: 14
J gene: TRBJ2-5
CDR3 DNA: TGCGCCAGCAGCCCAGGACAGGCCGGAGAGACCCAGTACTTC
CDR3 protein: CASSPGQAGETQYF

clone size: many
D gene: TRBD2
V gene: TRBV5-1
CDR3 length: 15
J gene: TRBJ2-7
CDR3 DNA: TGCGCCAGCAGCTTAGGGACTAGCGGGTTATACGAGCAGTACTTC
CDR3 protein: CASSLGTSGLYEQYF

clone size: many
D gene: .
V gene: TRBV20-1
CDR3 length: 13
J gene: TRBJ1-1
CDR3 DNA: TGCAGTGCTAGTTGGTTAGTGAACACTGAAGCTTTCTTT
CDR3 protein: CSASWLVNTEAFF

clone size: .
D gene: TRBD2
V gene: TRBV20-1
CDR3 length: 19
J gene: TRBJ2-1
CDR3 DNA: TGCAGTGCTAGATATCGGCTAGCGGGATCTACTTACTCCTACAATGAGCAGTTCTTC
CDR3 protein: CSARYRLAGSTYSYNEQFF

clone size: many
D gene: TRBD2
V gene: TRBV7-2
CDR3 length: 13
J gene: TRBJ2-4
CDR3 DNA: TGTGCCAGCAGCTTAGGGGGACTAGACATTCAGTACTTC
CDR3 protein: CASSLGGLDIQYF

clone size: many
D gene: TRBD1
V gene: TRBV18
CDR3 length: 13
J gene: TRBJ1-1
CDR3 DNA: TGTGCCAGCTCACGCACAGGGGGCACTGAAGCTTTCTTT
CDR3 protein: CASSRTGGTEAFF

clone size: many
D gene: .
V gene: TRBV29-1
CDR3 length: 12
J gene: TRBJ1-2
CDR3 DNA: TGCAGCGTTGACCGCGGCGTTGTGGGCTACACCTTC
CDR3 protein: CSVDRGVVGYTF